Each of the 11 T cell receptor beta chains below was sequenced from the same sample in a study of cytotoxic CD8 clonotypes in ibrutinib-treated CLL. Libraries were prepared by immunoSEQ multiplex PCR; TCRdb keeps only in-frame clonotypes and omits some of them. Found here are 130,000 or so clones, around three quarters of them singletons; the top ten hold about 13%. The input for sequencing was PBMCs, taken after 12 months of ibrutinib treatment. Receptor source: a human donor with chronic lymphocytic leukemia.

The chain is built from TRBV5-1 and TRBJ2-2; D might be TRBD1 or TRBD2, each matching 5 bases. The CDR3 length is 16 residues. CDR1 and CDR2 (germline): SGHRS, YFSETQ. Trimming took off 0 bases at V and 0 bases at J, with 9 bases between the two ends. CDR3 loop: CASSLDGGSNTGELFF. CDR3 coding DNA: TGCGCCAGCAGCTTGGATGGGGGATCGAACACCGGGGAGCTGTTTTTT.

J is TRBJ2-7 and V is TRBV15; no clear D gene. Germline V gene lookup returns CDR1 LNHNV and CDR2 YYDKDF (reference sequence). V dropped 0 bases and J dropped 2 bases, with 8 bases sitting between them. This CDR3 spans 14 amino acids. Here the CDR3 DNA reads TGTGCCACCAGCAGAGAGGCAGGAACCTACGAGCAGTACTTC. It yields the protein CATSREAGTYEQYF.

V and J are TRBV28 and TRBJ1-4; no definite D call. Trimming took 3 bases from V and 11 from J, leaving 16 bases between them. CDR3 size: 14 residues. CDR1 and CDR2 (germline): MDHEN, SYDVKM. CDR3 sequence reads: CASSFISSEAKLFF. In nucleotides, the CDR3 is TGTGCCAGCAGTTTCATTTCGTCTGAGGCGAAACTGTTTTTT.

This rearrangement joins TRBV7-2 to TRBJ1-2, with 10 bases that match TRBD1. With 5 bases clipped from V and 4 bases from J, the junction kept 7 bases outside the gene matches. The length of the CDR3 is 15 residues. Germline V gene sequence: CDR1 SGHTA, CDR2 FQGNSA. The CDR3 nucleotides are TGTGCCAGCAGCCCTCCCGGGACAGGGGTCTATGGCTACACCTTC. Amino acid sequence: CASSPPGTGVYGYTF.

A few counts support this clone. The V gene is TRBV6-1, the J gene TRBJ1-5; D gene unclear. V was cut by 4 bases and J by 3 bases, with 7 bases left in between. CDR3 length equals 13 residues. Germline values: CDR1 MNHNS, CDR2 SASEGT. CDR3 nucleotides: TGTGCCAGCAGTGCAATGCTCAATCAGCCCCAGCATTTT. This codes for CASSAMLNQPQHF.

The CDR3 sequence is CASSPSAGERTEAFF. CDR3 DNA sequence: TGTGCCAGCTCCCCATCGGCGGGGGAGAGAACTGAAGCTTTCTTT. The genes are TRBV18 and TRBJ1-1, with D perhaps TRBD1 (5 bases). The CDR3 runs 15 residues. Germline CDR1 KGHSH, CDR2 LQKENI. With 6 bases removed from V and 5 bases from J, the gap between germline ends came to 19 bases.

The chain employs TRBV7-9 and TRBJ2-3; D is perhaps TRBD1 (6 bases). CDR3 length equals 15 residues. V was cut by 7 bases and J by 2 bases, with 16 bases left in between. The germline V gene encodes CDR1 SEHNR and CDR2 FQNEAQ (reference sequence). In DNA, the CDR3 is TGTGCCAGCACCCCAGGGGACACAATCACAGATACGCAGTATTTT. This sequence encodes CASTPGDTITDTQYF.

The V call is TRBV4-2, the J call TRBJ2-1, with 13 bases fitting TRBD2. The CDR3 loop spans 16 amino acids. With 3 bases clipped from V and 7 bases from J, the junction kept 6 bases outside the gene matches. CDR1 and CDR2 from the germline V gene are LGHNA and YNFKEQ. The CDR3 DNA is TGTGCCAGCAGCCATTCCGGACTAGCGGGAGAAAATGAGCAGTTCTTC. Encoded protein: CASSHSGLAGENEQFF.

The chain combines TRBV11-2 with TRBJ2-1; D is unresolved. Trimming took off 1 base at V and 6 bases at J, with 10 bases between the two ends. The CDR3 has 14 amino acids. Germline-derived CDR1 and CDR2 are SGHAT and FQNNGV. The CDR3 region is CASSLAVGFNEQFF. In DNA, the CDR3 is TGTGCCAGCAGCTTAGCAGTAGGGTTCAATGAGCAGTTCTTC. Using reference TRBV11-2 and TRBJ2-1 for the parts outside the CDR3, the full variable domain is EAGVAQSPRYKIIEKRQSVAFWCNPISGHATLYWYQQILGQGPKLLIQFQNNGVVDDSQLPKDRFSAERLKGVDSTLKIQPAKLEDSAVYLCASSLAVGFNEQFFGPGTRLTVL.

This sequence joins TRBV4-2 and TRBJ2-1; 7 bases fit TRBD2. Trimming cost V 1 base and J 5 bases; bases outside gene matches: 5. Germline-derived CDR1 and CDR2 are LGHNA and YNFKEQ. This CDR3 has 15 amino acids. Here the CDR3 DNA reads TGTGCCAGCAGCCAAGCCAGCGGGGTCAACAATGAGCAGTTCTTC. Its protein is CASSQASGVNNEQFF.

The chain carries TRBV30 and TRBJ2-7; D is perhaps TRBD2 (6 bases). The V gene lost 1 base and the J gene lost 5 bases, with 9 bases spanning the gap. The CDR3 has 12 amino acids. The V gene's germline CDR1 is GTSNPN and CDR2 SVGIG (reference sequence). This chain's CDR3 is CAWSGGRHEQYF. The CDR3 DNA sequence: TGTGCCTGGAGTGGGGGGAGGCACGAGCAGTACTTC.